This TCR beta chain emerged from a study of technical replicates of blood from several donors. The method was immunoSEQ multiplex PCR; TCRdb's version includes in-frame clones alone and lacks a portion of them. The profile shows 45,000 to 65,000 clones, roughly 95% of them singletons. Germline V gives CDR1 MNHEY, CDR2 SVGAGI. This CDR3 contains 11 residues. With 5 bases removed from V and 6 bases from J, the gap between germline ends came to 6 bases. The TCR comes from a human donor in good health. Some clones in this sample may be carry-over from other donors' samples. Sequencing was carried out using PBMCs. The J gene is TRBJ2-3, the V gene TRBV6-5, with D unresolved. The CDR3: CASSQSDTQYF. CDR3 DNA sequence: TGTGCCAGCAGTCAATCCGATACGCAGTATTTT.